Given below is one T cell receptor beta chain in context. These data belong to a study of blood T cell repertoires in COVID-19. At the level of the study: T cells, B-cell-depleted T cells, or PBMCs supplied cDNA or gDNA.

CDR1 and CDR2 (germline): SGHDT, YYEEEE. The CDR3 covers 14 residues. J gave up 9 bases and V 1 base, and 8 bases lay outside the gene matches. Per the authors' pipeline: Amplified reference gene primers provided the basis for estimating nucleated cell counts. Method: immunoSEQ multiplex PCR; TCRdb's copy keeps in-frame clones and lacks some. V, J and clone size derive from that table, while D and trimming were established from the DNA sequence. There are around 130,000 clones in the sample; more than 80% occur only once, and 12% lies in the top ten. Sequencing was done on a sample of peripheral blood. The source is a woman aged 55-70 years with acute or convalescent COVID-19. The V and J genes are TRBV5-6 and TRBJ2-5; 8 bases fit TRBD1. The CDR3 is CASSLSGGPRAQYF. For the CDR3, the DNA is TGTGCCAGCAGCTTGTCAGGGGGCCCCAGGGCCCAGTACTTC.